The present TCR beta chain was sequenced within a study of quantifying T cell responses using KT2 cells. Whole-study context: RNA was reverse transcribed with TCR alpha and beta constant-region primers. A predetermined fluorescence threshold ended the second PCR, run as a qPCR.

A single-stranded UMI oligo with SP2 sequence was ligated to cDNA 3' ends. The first PCR ran approximately 4 cycles with an equimolar RC1.1 and RC1.2 beta primer mix. TCR alpha and beta chains were handled separately starting at the second PCR. TCRdb passed the UMI-ligation and nested PCR reads through MiXCR, listing each CDR3 protein once. Of approximately 54,000 distinct CDR3 sequences in the sample, around a tenth were seen once. A few counts support this clonotype. CDR1 and CDR2 (germline): SGHVS, FQNEAQ. This CDR3 spans 15 amino acids. After removal of 3 bases from V and 0 bases from J, the junction contained 5 bases not matched to a gene. The sample is PBMC spiked with counted cells of clone KT2. A range of KT2-to-PBMC ratios was made using fixed PBMC numbers.

The specimen sequenced was PBMCs spiked with cells of the T cell clone KT2. The chain recombines TRBV7-8 with TRBJ2-7; 7 nucleotides line up with TRBD2. The TCR comes from a human donor. As DNA, the CDR3 is TGTGCCAGCAGCTTGATAAGCGGGGTCTCCTACGAGCAGTACTTC. It translates to CASSLISGVSYEQYF.